These 12 T cell receptor beta chains came from one sample sequenced in a study of cytomegalovirus exposure and HLA in healthy donors. Amplification used 60 Vbeta primers and 13 Jbeta primers. The method was immunoSEQ multiplex PCR; TCRdb's version includes in-frame clones alone and lacks a portion of them. The sample carries roughly 60,000 clones, just under 75% recorded once. The sample consisted of PBMCs. The receptors shown here come from a woman aged 25-40 years in good health and CMV-seronegative.

The chain joins TRBV27 to TRBJ2-7, with D possibly being TRBD2 (6 bases). The CDR3 is made up of 13 amino acids. CDR1 is MNHEY and CDR2 is SMNVEV in the germline V gene (reference sequence). Trimming removed 7 bases from V and 7 bases from J, with 17 bases in between. CDR3 in amino acids: CASTTSGVGEQYF. The DNA of the CDR3 is TGTGCCAGCACTACGTCGGGGGTGGGGGAGCAGTACTTC.

The chain has TRBV20-1 and TRBJ2-5; D remains unclear. Between the trimmed V and J ends, which lost 7 bases and 3 bases, there was a span of 9 bases. Looked up from germline, CDR1 is DFQATT and CDR2 is SNEGSKA (reference sequence). CDR3 length: 11 amino acids. CDR3 protein: CSVYEKETQYF. Here the CDR3 DNA reads TGCAGTGTTTATGAGAAAGAGACCCAGTACTTC.

This sequence joins TRBV7-6 and TRBJ2-2; 15 bases line up with TRBD2. This CDR3 has 18 residues. J lost 5 bases, V lost 6 bases, and 10 bases had no gene match. Germline CDR1 SGHVS, CDR2 FNYEAQ. The chain's CDR3 is CASSQAGLAGGWTGELFF. The CDR3 DNA reads TGTGCCAGCAGTCAGGCCGGACTAGCGGGAGGGTGGACCGGGGAGCTGTTTTTT.

The chain has TRBV4-2 and TRBJ2-1; 8 positions agree with TRBD1. This CDR3 contains 17 residues. V was pared by 1 base and J by 7 bases, with 12 bases of the junction left unmatched. Per germline, CDR1 LGHNA and CDR2 YNFKEQ. CDR3 bases: TGTGCCAGCAGCCAAGGGGGGTCTGGACAGGGTACAAATGAGCAGTTCTTC. Translating it yields CASSQGGSGQGTNEQFF.

The chain carries TRBV7-9 and TRBJ2-1, with 14 bases that match TRBD2. This CDR3 region has 15 residues. The V gene's germline CDR1 is SEHNR and CDR2 FQNEAQ (reference sequence). V lost 5 bases to trimming and J lost 8 bases; unmatched junction nucleotides: 5. In DNA, the CDR3 is TGTGCCAGCAGCCCGCGACTAGCGGGAGGGGATGAGCAGTTCTTC. This translates into CASSPRLAGGDEQFF.

This chain connects TRBV28 to TRBJ2-3; 8 bases align to TRBD1. Germline V gene sequence: CDR1 MDHEN, CDR2 SYDVKM. V lost 7 bases to trimming and J lost 3 bases; unmatched junction nucleotides: 12. The CDR3 has 16 amino acids. The CDR3, as DNA: TGTGCCAGCAATTCTCAGGGGGCTTCAGGGACAGATACGCAGTATTTT. Amino acid sequence: CASNSQGASGTDTQYF. The variable domain in full, with the rest retrieved from reference TRBV28 and TRBJ2-3, is DVKVTQSSRYLVKRTGEKVFLECVQDMDHENMFWYRQDPGLGLRLIYFSYDVKMKEKGDIPEGYSVSREKKERFSLILESASTNQTSMYLCASNSQGASGTDTQYFGPGTRLTVL.

V usage is TRBV25-1 and J usage is TRBJ2-7, with a tentative D call TRBD1 (6 bases). The CDR3 is 14 amino acids. The germline V gene has CDR1 MGHDK and CDR2 SYGVNS. Trimming stripped 3 bases from V and 0 bases from J, with 9 bases between. As DNA, the CDR3 is TGTGCCAGCAGTGAGGGGGCTTACTCCTACGAGCAGTACTTC. It specifies CASSEGAYSYEQYF.

This chain joins TRBV29-1 and TRBJ1-1; TRBD1 might be the D (5 bases). Between the trimmed V and J ends, which lost 3 bases and 4 bases, there was a span of 12 bases. Germline V lookup: CDR1 SQVTM, CDR2 ANQGSEA. The CDR3 loop spans 13 amino acids. CDR3 residues: CSVDSQGVTEAFF. CDR3 DNA: TGCAGCGTTGATAGTCAGGGTGTCACTGAAGCTTTCTTT.

This clone was seen ten or more times. The rearrangement joins TRBV7-9 to TRBJ2-1; possibly TRBD2 for D (6 bases). Germline CDR1 and CDR2: SEHNR and FQNEAQ (reference sequence). This CDR3 contains 12 residues. Trimming left V 3 bases short and J 9 bases short, with 9 bases between. The CDR3 region is CASSFGGGEQFF. The CDR3 DNA reads as TGTGCCAGCAGCTTTGGGGGAGGTGAGCAGTTCTTC.

There are a few counts of this clone. The chain combines TRBV29-1 with TRBJ2-7, with D maybe TRBD2 (7 bases). Per germline, CDR1 SQVTM and CDR2 ANQGSEA. The CDR3 is made up of 13 amino acids. V lost 7 bases and J 2 bases, leaving 15 bases between the germline ends. The CDR3, as DNA: TGCAGCGCCCGTCGGGGGGCGGCCTACGAGCAGTACTTC. It translates to CSARRGAAYEQYF.

The chain is built from TRBV9 and TRBJ2-2, with 11 bases that match TRBD2. V was clipped by 1 base and J by 5 bases; unmatched bases: 13. The CDR3 has 19 amino acids. Germline CDR1 SGDLS, CDR2 YYNGEE. CDR3 protein: CASSVYRVSSGRGTGELFF. The CDR3 coding sequence is TGTGCCAGCAGCGTATACAGGGTTAGTAGCGGGAGGGGTACCGGGGAGCTGTTTTTT.

This chain connects TRBV19 to TRBJ2-2; 9 bases are a match to TRBD2. Trimming removed 6 bases from V and 5 bases from J; junction bases left unmatched: 10. Germline loops: CDR1 LNHDA, CDR2 SQIVND (reference sequence). This CDR3 has 16 amino acids. The CDR3 sequence: CASSIEGTSFTGELFF. The CDR3 bases are TGTGCCAGTAGCATCGAGGGGACTAGCTTTACCGGGGAGCTGTTTTTT.